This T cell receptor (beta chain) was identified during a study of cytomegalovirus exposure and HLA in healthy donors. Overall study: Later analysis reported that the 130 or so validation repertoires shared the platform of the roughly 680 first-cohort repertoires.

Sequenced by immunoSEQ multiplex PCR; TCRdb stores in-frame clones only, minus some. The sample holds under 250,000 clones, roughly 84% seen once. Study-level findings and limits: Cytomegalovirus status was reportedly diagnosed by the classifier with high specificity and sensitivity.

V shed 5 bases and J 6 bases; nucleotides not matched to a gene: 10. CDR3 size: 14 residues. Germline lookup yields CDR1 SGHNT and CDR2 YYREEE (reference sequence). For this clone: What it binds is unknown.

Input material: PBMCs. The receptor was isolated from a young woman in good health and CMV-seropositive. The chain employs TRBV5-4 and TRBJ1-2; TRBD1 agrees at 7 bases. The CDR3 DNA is TGTGCCAGCAGATCCGGTGACAGGGCTCATGGCTACACCTTC. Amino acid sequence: CASRSGDRAHGYTF. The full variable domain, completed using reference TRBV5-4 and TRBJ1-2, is ETGVTQSPTHLIKTRGQQVTLRCSSQSGHNTVSWYQQALGQGPQFIFQYYREEENGRGNFPPRFSGLQFPNYSSELNVNALELDDSALYLCASRSGDRAHGYTFGSGTRLTVV.